The 4 T cell receptor beta chains below were found in one sample sequenced in a study of blood T cell repertoires in COVID-19. Assay: immunoSEQ multiplex PCR; the TCRdb copy retains only in-frame clones and omits some. Here the sample spans a few hundred thousand clones, approximately 91% being singletons. The sample consisted of peripheral blood. The receptors derive from a woman aged 60-75 years with acute or convalescent COVID-19.

The genes are TRBV5-1 and TRBJ1-2; D remains unclear. With 8 bases removed from V and 3 bases from J, the gap between germline ends came to 14 bases. Germline assignment: CDR1 SGHRS and CDR2 YFSETQ. This CDR3 contains 13 residues. CDR3 nucleotides: TGCGCCAGTGCAGCGAGAGGGTACTATGGCTACACCTTC. Its translation is CASAARGYYGYTF.

The CDR3 sequence is CASSLRQYSNQPQHF. The DNA of the CDR3 is TGTGCCAGCAGTTTACGACAGTATAGCAATCAGCCCCAGCATTTT. V is TRBV28 and J is TRBJ1-5; possible D gene TRBD1, 5 bases. Germline CDR1 reads MDHEN; CDR2 reads SYDVKM. The CDR3 runs to 15 residues. Trimming took off 2 bases at V and 0 bases at J, with 8 bases between the two ends.

The rearrangement links TRBV7-9 to TRBJ1-3; 8 positions match TRBD1. CDR3 size: 16 residues. Germline CDR1 and CDR2: SEHNR and FQNEAQ (reference sequence). With 2 bases clipped from V and 4 bases from J, the junction kept 7 bases outside the gene matches. The chain's CDR3 is CASSLRQGASGNTIYF. CDR3 bases: TGTGCCAGCAGCTTAAGGCAGGGGGCTTCAGGAAACACCATATATTTT. Based on the CDR3 plus reference TRBV7-9 and TRBJ1-3, the full variable domain is DTGVSQNPRHKITKRGQNVTFRCDPISEHNRLYWYRQTLGQGPEFLTYFQNEAQLEKSRLLSDRFSAERPKGSFSTLEIQRTEQGDSAMYLCASSLRQGASGNTIYFGEGSWLTVV.

This clone was picked up one time. The rearrangement joins TRBV9 to TRBJ2-7; 8 bases align to TRBD2. The CDR3 length is 15 residues. Germline-derived CDR1 and CDR2 are SGDLS and YYNGEE. The V and J ends lost 0 bases and 3 bases, in that order; junction bases with no gene match: 5. CDR3 in amino acids: CASSVASGPSYEQYF. The CDR3 DNA follows: TGTGCCAGCAGCGTAGCTAGCGGGCCCAGCTACGAGCAGTACTTC.